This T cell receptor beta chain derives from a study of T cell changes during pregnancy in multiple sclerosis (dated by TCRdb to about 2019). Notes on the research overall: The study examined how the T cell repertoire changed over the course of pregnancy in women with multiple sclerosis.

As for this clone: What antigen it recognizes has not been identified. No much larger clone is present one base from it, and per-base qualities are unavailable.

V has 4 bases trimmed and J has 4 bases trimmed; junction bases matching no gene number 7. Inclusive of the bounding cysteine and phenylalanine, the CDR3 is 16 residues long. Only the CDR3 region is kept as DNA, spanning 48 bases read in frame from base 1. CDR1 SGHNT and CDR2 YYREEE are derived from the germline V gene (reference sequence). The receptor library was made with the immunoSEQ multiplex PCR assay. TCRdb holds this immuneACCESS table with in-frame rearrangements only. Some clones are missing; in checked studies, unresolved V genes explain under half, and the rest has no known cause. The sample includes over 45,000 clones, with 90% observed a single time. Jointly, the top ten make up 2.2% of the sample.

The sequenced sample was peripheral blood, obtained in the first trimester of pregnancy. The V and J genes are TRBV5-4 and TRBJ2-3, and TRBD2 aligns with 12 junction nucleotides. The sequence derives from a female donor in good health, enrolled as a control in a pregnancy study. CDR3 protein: CASSPATSGRSDTQYF. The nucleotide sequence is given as TGTGCCAGCAGCCCTGCCACTAGCGGGAGGTCAGATACGCAGTATTTT.